Included here is one T cell receptor (beta chain) sequence, with context. These data belong to a study of cytomegalovirus exposure and HLA in healthy donors. From germline, CDR1 is SGHAT and CDR2 FQNNGV. V was trimmed by 2 bases and J by 4 bases, leaving 15 bases between them. CDR3 size: 15 residues. Researchers ran the PCR with 60 Vbeta and 13 Jbeta primers. The repertoire was sequenced with immunoSEQ multiplex PCR; TCRdb's copy has only in-frame clones and lacks some. Among about 170,000 clones listed, about four fifths were seen once. Sequencing input: PBMCs. The gene calls are TRBV11-2 and TRBJ2-7, with D possibly TRBD1 on 5 matching bases. The sequence came from a man in his thirties or forties in good health and CMV-seropositive. The CDR3 coding sequence is TGTGCCAGCAGCTTAAGGGGCCAGGGTCAGTACGAGCAGTACTTC. This translates into CASSLRGQGQYEQYF.